This T cell receptor (beta chain) derives from a study of blood T cell repertoires in COVID-19. Turning to the study itself: Acute-phase and convalescent COVID-19 samples originated in the United States, Italy and Spain. PBMCs, B-cell-depleted T cells, or T cells were the source of the cDNA or gDNA that made up the material.

TCRdb keeps only in-frame clones here, not all; method: immunoSEQ multiplex PCR. Found here are about 220,000 clones, nearly 90% of them singletons; the top ten hold approximately 15%. The CDR3 has 15 amino acids. The V gene lost 4 bases and the J gene lost 0 bases, with 8 bases spanning the gap. The germline gives CDR1 SGHRS, CDR2 YFSETQ. This clone was recorded only once. The sequence was obtained from a man aged 30-40 years who had been exposed to COVID-19. The sequencing input was PBMCs or T cells enriched from blood (not recorded which). The chain links TRBV5-1 to TRBJ2-6; D gene uncertain. In nucleotides, the CDR3 is TGCGCCAGCAGCATACAACCCTCTGGGGCCAACGTCCTGACTTTC. It translates to CASSIQPSGANVLTF.